This passage covers 32 T cell receptor beta chains from one sample sequenced in a study of blood T cell repertoires in COVID-19. Data came from immunoSEQ multiplex PCR; TCRdb stores just in-frame clones and leaves some out. The repertoire has 200,000 to 250,000 clones, 70% to 90% of them found once; the top ten carry 2% to 3%. Specimen: peripheral blood. The receptors shown here come from a man younger than 45 with COVID-19, enrolled during active disease.

J is TRBJ1-2 and V is TRBV19, with a tentative D call TRBD1 (6 bases). V lost 6 bases and J 3 bases, leaving 8 bases between the germline ends. Germline V gene sequence: CDR1 LNHDA, CDR2 SQIVND (reference sequence). This CDR3 comprises 12 residues. The CDR3 loop reads CASRKGDYGYTF. CDR3 nucleotides: TGTGCCAGTAGAAAGGGGGACTATGGCTACACCTTC.

This clone occurred once. V usage is TRBV6-2 or TRBV6-3 and J usage is TRBJ2-1; 9 bases line up with TRBD2. Germline lookup yields CDR1 MNHEY and CDR2 SVGEGT. This CDR3 spans 16 amino acids. V lost 5 bases, J lost 2 bases, and 7 bases stayed unmatched. DNA for the CDR3: TGTGCCAGCAGTCCGAATAGCGGGGGACCCTACAATGAGCAGTTCTTC. Translating it yields CASSPNSGGPYNEQFF.

The chain joins TRBV3-1 (or the pseudogene TRBV3-2) to TRBJ2-7; D remains ambiguous. CDR1 is LGHDT and CDR2 is YNNKEL in the germline V gene (reference sequence). Trimming removed 1 base at V and 7 bases at J, with 17 bases between. The CDR3 sequence is 15 residues long. DNA of the CDR3: TGTGCCAGCAGCCAAGGCGTAACTCTACTTGAGGAGCAGTACTTC. This sequence encodes CASSQGVTLLEEQYF.

In DNA form, the CDR3 reads TGTGCCATCAGTGGGGACAGGGGGAAAAACATTCAGTACTTC. Translated: CAISGDRGKNIQYF. V usage is TRBV10-3 and J usage is TRBJ2-4; 11 nucleotides line up with TRBD1. Losses at the gene ends were 4 bases for V and 4 bases for J; bases not matched to a gene: 0. Germline CDR1 reads ENHRY; CDR2 reads SYGVKD. This CDR3 spans 14 amino acids.

The rearrangement links TRBV19 to TRBJ1-6; no clear D. Germline-derived CDR1 and CDR2 are LNHDA and SQIVND (reference sequence). Trimming removed 2 bases at V and 4 bases at J, with 9 bases between. This CDR3 region has 15 residues. The CDR3 nucleotides are TGTGCCAGTAGTATACGACAAGAATATAATTCACCCCTCCACTTT. Amino acids: CASSIRQEYNSPLHF. Together with reference TRBV19 and TRBJ1-6, the CDR3 gives the full variable domain: DGGITQSPKYLFRKEGQNVTLSCEQNLNHDAMYWYRQDPGQGLRLIYYSQIVNDFQKGDIAEGYSVSREKKESFPLTVTSAQKNPTAFYLCASSIRQEYNSPLHFGNGTRLTVT.

The gene calls are TRBV19 and TRBJ1-2; maybe TRBD1 (5 bases). Trimming left V 3 bases short and J 6 bases short, with 14 bases between. The length of the CDR3 is 14 residues. Per the germline V gene, CDR1 is LNHDA and CDR2 is SQIVND (reference sequence). This CDR3 is CASSIGSGSDGYTF. DNA for the CDR3: TGTGCCAGTAGTATCGGTTCAGGGTCGGATGGCTACACCTTC.

The chain combines TRBV5-4 with TRBJ2-2; D is unclear. CDR3 length equals 16 residues. V shed 2 bases and J shed 0 bases, with 11 bases lying between them. Germline-derived CDR1 and CDR2 are SGHNT and YYREEE (reference sequence). The CDR3 sequence: CASSLGGPSNTGELFF. As DNA, the CDR3 is TGTGCCAGCAGCTTAGGCGGTCCGTCGAACACCGGGGAGCTGTTTTTT.

The chain recombines TRBV4-1 with TRBJ2-1; 8 bases are shared with TRBD2. The CDR3 runs to 19 residues. Germline CDR1 reads MGHRA; CDR2 reads YSYEKL. V shed 0 bases and J 9 bases; nucleotides not matched to a gene: 19. The CDR3 region has the DNA TGCGCCAGCAGCCAAGAAGGGGTCGGGGAGCGGGAGTATAGGGGTGAGCAGTTCTTC. This sequence encodes CASSQEGVGEREYRGEQFF.

In this sample, this clone turned up once. This sequence joins TRBV18 and TRBJ1-5, with unresolved D. Germline V gene data show CDR1 as KGHSH and CDR2 as LQKENI. The CDR3 is 13 amino acids. The V and J ends lost 2 bases and 4 bases respectively, with 6 bases between them. The CDR3 reads CASSPDINQPQHF. The DNA of the CDR3 is TGTGCCAGCTCACCAGACATTAATCAGCCCCAGCATTTT.

This clone was seen a handful of times. V usage is TRBV5-6 and J usage is TRBJ2-3, with D perhaps TRBD1 (6 bases). Germline V gene data show CDR1 as SGHDT and CDR2 as YYEEEE. Trimming took off 0 bases at V and 9 bases at J, with 17 bases between the two ends. The CDR3 is 15 residues long. The CDR3 coding sequence is TGTGCCAGCAGCTTGGGGGCTGGACAGTCTTGGACGCAGTATTTT. This codes for CASSLGAGQSWTQYF.

This clone was seen a few times. The CDR3 sequence is CASSPATGGATNEKLFF. CDR3 bases: TGTGCCAGCAGCCCAGCCACGGGAGGAGCAACTAATGAAAAACTGTTTTTT. The genes are TRBV7-8 and TRBJ1-4, with D unclear. CDR1 and CDR2 (germline): SGHVS, FQNEAQ. This CDR3 is built from 17 residues. V was cut by 5 bases and J by 0 bases, with 16 bases left in between.

This clone was detected once. The V and J genes are TRBV28 and TRBJ1-2; 9 nucleotides align to TRBD1. Germline V gene data show CDR1 as MDHEN and CDR2 as SYDVKM. The junction had 6 bases not matched to a gene; V was cut back by 5 bases and J by 5 bases. The CDR3 spans 14 residues. For the CDR3, the DNA is TGTGCCAGCAGTCCACCGGACAGGGGTTATGGCTACACCTTC. This sequence encodes CASSPPDRGYGYTF.

The V call is TRBV9, the J call TRBJ1-2, with D uncertain. Germline V gives CDR1 SGDLS, CDR2 YYNGEE. CDR3 size: 16 residues. Deletions cut 0 bases from V and 0 bases from J, with 12 bases between. CDR3 nucleotide sequence: TGTGCCAGCAGCGTAGTAGCGCAAACCTCTAACTATGGCTACACCTTC. Encoded protein: CASSVVAQTSNYGYTF.

The genes are TRBV7-3 and TRBJ1-2, with a possible D match to TRBD1 (5 bases). V lost 2 bases, J lost 6 bases, and 10 bases lay in between. The germline gives CDR1 SGHTA, CDR2 FQGTGA. This CDR3 is built from 13 residues. CDR3 region: CASSLAQGHGYTF. For the CDR3, the DNA is TGTGCCAGCAGCTTAGCTCAGGGCCATGGCTACACCTTC. Looking up the rest from reference TRBV7-3 and TRBJ1-2 gives the full variable domain: GAGVSQTPSNKVTEKGKYVELRCDPISGHTALYWYRQSLGQGPEFLIYFQGTGAADDSGLPNDRFFAVRPEGSVSTLKIQRTERGDSAVYLCASSLAQGHGYTFGSGTRLTVV.

CDR3 sequence (DNA): TGCGCCAGCAGCCAAGATCTACTAGCGGCCGGGGAGCTGTTTTTT. It translates to CASSQDLLAAGELFF. This sequence joins TRBV4-3 and TRBJ2-2; 8 positions agree with TRBD2. CDR1 is LGHNA and CDR2 is YSLEER in the germline V gene. The CDR3 consists of 15 residues. J lost 6 bases, V lost 0 bases, and 3 bases had no gene match.

V usage is TRBV2 and J usage is TRBJ2-1, with TRBD1 matching 9 bases. Germline V gene data show CDR1 as SNHLY and CDR2 as FYNNEI. This CDR3 is 18 amino acids long. Trimming took 11 bases from V and 5 from J; bases not matched to a gene: 22. The CDR3 protein is CAVRGDREIRPTDNEQFF. As DNA, the CDR3 is TGTGCCGTTAGAGGGGACAGGGAAATCCGACCGACCGACAATGAGCAGTTCTTC. The variable domain in full, with the rest retrieved from reference TRBV2 and TRBJ2-1, is EPEVTQTPSHQVTQMGQEVILRCVPISNHLYFYWYRQILGQKVEFLVSFYNNEISEKSEIFDDQFSVERPDGSNFTLKIRSTKLEDSAMYFCAVRGDREIRPTDNEQFFGPGTRLTVL.

This chain uses TRBV3-1 (or the pseudogene TRBV3-2) with TRBJ1-6, with D maybe TRBD1 (6 bases). CDR3 size: 15 residues. The germline V gene encodes CDR1 LGHDT and CDR2 YNNKEL (reference sequence). V was cut by 0 bases and J by 6 bases, with 9 bases left in between. The CDR3 DNA sequence: TGTGCCAGCAGCCAAGAGAGGACAGCTAATTCACCCCTCCACTTT. This encodes CASSQERTANSPLHF.

V gene TRBV20-1 combines with J gene TRBJ1-2; 7 bases are a match to TRBD1. Per germline, CDR1 DFQATT and CDR2 SNEGSKA (reference sequence). V lost 4 bases, J lost 8 bases, and 4 bases stayed unmatched. The CDR3 is made up of 11 amino acids. In DNA form, the CDR3 reads TGCAGTGCTACGACAGGGAGGGGCTACACCTTC. It encodes CSATTGRGYTF.

V gene TRBV4-2 combines with J gene TRBJ2-7; 12 bases map to TRBD2. CDR3 length equals 16 residues. Looked up from germline, CDR1 is LGHNA and CDR2 is YNFKEQ. The junction had 8 bases not matched to a gene; V was cut back by 4 bases and J by 4 bases. The CDR3 DNA follows: TGTGCCAGCAGCCCACTAGCGGGGGGCTTTCGATACGAGCAGTACTTC. Encoded protein: CASSPLAGGFRYEQYF.

V is TRBV30 and J is TRBJ2-7; 10 bases map to TRBD1. V lost 0 bases, J lost 8 bases, and 13 bases stayed unmatched. CDR1 is GTSNPN and CDR2 is SVGIG in the germline V gene (reference sequence). The CDR3 loop spans 16 amino acids. CDR3 region: CAWSVRAETGGGKQYF. The CDR3 DNA reads TGTGCCTGGAGTGTAAGGGCGGAGACAGGGGGCGGAAAGCAGTACTTC.

The chain recombines TRBV7-2 with TRBJ1-3, with 9 bases matching TRBD1. Unmatched junction bases numbered 4, after V lost 1 base and J lost 3 bases. Germline-derived CDR1 and CDR2 are SGHTA and FQGNSA. The CDR3 is 16 residues long. CDR3 residues: CASSLEQGAYGNTIYF. The DNA for the CDR3 is TGTGCCAGCAGCTTAGAACAGGGGGCTTATGGAAACACCATATATTTT.

The CDR3 reads CASSLSGQGRYNEQFF. CDR3 coding DNA: TGTGCCAGCAGCTTATCAGGACAGGGACGATACAATGAGCAGTTCTTC. The J gene is TRBJ2-1, the V gene TRBV11-2, with 8 bases aligning to TRBD1. The length of the CDR3 is 16 residues. Germline V gene lookup returns CDR1 SGHAT and CDR2 FQNNGV. V lost 2 bases and J lost 4; bases outside the gene matches: 7. The complete variable domain, with remaining parts taken from reference TRBV11-2 and TRBJ2-1, reads EAGVAQSPRYKIIEKRQSVAFWCNPISGHATLYWYQQILGQGPKLLIQFQNNGVVDDSQLPKDRFSAERLKGVDSTLKIQPAKLEDSAVYLCASSLSGQGRYNEQFFGPGTRLTVL.

The J gene is TRBJ1-1, the V gene TRBV27, with D hard to call. The CDR3 consists of 12 residues. From germline, CDR1 is MNHEY and CDR2 SMNVEV (reference sequence). Trimming pared 5 bases from V and 1 base from J, leaving 5 bases between. In nucleotides, the CDR3 is TGTGCCAGCAGTCACAGGAACACTGAAGCTTTCTTT. It translates to CASSHRNTEAFF.

This clone has a single count. This chain joins TRBV6-1 and TRBJ1-5, with TRBD1 identical over 9 bases. V dropped 0 bases and J dropped 2; count of bases not matched to a gene: 8. The CDR3 loop spans 18 amino acids. Germline-derived CDR1 and CDR2 are MNHNS and SASEGT. The CDR3 loop is CASSEAGTGFPRNQPQHF. The CDR3 DNA is TGTGCCAGCAGTGAAGCCGGGACAGGGTTTCCGCGCAATCAGCCCCAGCATTTT.

This clone was counted a single time. The chain combines TRBV6-1 with TRBJ1-2; possible D gene TRBD1, 5 bases. From germline, CDR1 is MNHNS and CDR2 SASEGT. V was clipped by 2 bases and J by 4 bases, with 11 bases between them. The CDR3 runs to 14 residues. CDR3 sequence: CASSELTEIYGYTF. The CDR3 nucleotides read TGTGCCAGCAGTGAACTGACAGAAATCTATGGCTACACCTTC.

This rearrangement joins TRBV3-1 (or the pseudogene TRBV3-2) to TRBJ1-5; TRBD1 matches at 10 bases. The germline gives CDR1 LGHDT, CDR2 YNNKEL (reference sequence). The CDR3 covers 16 residues. After removal of 2 bases from V and 4 bases from J, the junction contained 5 bases not matched to a gene. The chain's CDR3 is CASSQNGQGGNQPQHF. CDR3 DNA: TGTGCCAGCAGCCAAAATGGACAGGGGGGAAATCAGCCCCAGCATTTT.

This rearrangement joins TRBV15 to TRBJ1-2; perhaps TRBD1 as D (6 bases). V was cut by 0 bases and J by 3 bases, with 14 bases left in between. The CDR3 contains 16 residues. CDR1 and CDR2 from the germline V gene are LNHNV and YYDKDF (reference sequence). The CDR3 sequence: CATSRDRMGTYYGYTF. The CDR3 nucleotides are TGTGCCACCAGCAGAGATAGAATGGGGACATACTATGGCTACACCTTC.

The J gene is TRBJ2-2, the V gene TRBV6-5, with 8 bases fitting TRBD1. The CDR3 totals 14 residues. Trimming removed 6 bases from V and 6 bases from J; junction bases left unmatched: 6. Germline V gene data show CDR1 as MNHEY and CDR2 as SVGAGI. The CDR3 region has the DNA TGTGCCAGCAGCAAACAGGGGGGAGCCGGGGAGCTGTTTTTT. It codes for CASSKQGGAGELFF.

J is TRBJ2-7 and V is TRBV7-3; tentatively, D is TRBD1 (6 bases). This CDR3 region has 14 residues. V dropped 1 base and J dropped 3 bases, with 10 bases sitting between them. Looked up from germline, CDR1 is SGHTA and CDR2 is FQGTGA. CDR3 nucleotide sequence: TGTGCCAGCAGCTTAAGTCTGGACAGCTACGAGCAGTACTTC. Its protein product is CASSLSLDSYEQYF.

This clone was detected only a few times. The chain uses TRBV7-9 and TRBJ2-7; 7 positions match TRBD2. The V gene's germline CDR1 is SEHNR and CDR2 FQNEAQ (reference sequence). J lost 4 bases, V lost 4 bases, and 13 bases had no gene match. The CDR3 covers 16 residues. In DNA, the CDR3 is TGTGCCAGCAGCTCCCCCGGTGGACGGGGGGTTTACGAGCAGTACTTC. This encodes CASSSPGGRGVYEQYF.

V gene TRBV6-5 combines with J gene TRBJ2-7; 9 bases are a match to TRBD1. CDR3 size: 14 residues. The J segment lost 6 bases and the V segment lost 5 bases, leaving 8 bases of the junction unmatched. Germline V gene sequence: CDR1 MNHEY, CDR2 SVGAGI. In DNA, the CDR3 is TGTGCCAGCAGTCCAGGACAGGGGACTCGCGAGCAGTACTTC. The encoded protein is CASSPGQGTREQYF.

This chain uses TRBV5-4 with TRBJ2-1, with TRBD1 as a possible D gene (5 bases). Germline CDR1 SGHNT, CDR2 YYREEE (reference sequence). This CDR3 is built from 19 residues. V lost 3 bases, J lost 2 bases, and 24 bases lay in between. The CDR3 DNA sequence: TGTGCCAGCAGCTATAGTTGGGGCAGCCCGTCCTTAACCTACAATGAGCAGTTCTTC. It codes for CASSYSWGSPSLTYNEQFF.